The 16 T cell receptor beta chains in this list originate from one sample, sequenced in a study of siplizumab effects on memory and regulatory T cells. Sequencing was performed with immunoSEQ multiplex PCR; in TCRdb, only in-frame clones are kept and a portion is missing. The table shows about 100,000 clones, with roughly 94% occurring only once. Sequencing was carried out using non-Treg CD4+ T cells sorted from blood. The receptors shown here come from a human donor in good health.

This CDR3 is CASSLSGSYEQYF. The CDR3 DNA sequence: TGTGCCAGTAGTCTTAGCGGTTCCTACGAGCAGTACTTC. This chain connects TRBV19 to TRBJ2-7; D possibly corresponds to TRBD2 (6 bases). CDR3 length equals 13 residues. From germline, CDR1 is LNHDA and CDR2 SQIVND (reference sequence). V lost 5 bases and J lost 1, with 9 bases in between.

The chain employs TRBV18 and TRBJ1-1; D possibly corresponds to TRBD1 (5 bases). Germline V gives CDR1 KGHSH, CDR2 LQKENI. The CDR3 totals 15 residues. V lost 1 base to trimming and J lost 3 bases, with 12 bases between them. CDR3 sequence reads: CASSPLQGVDTEAFF. Here the CDR3 DNA reads TGTGCCAGCTCACCACTCCAGGGCGTTGACACTGAAGCTTTCTTT. Using reference TRBV18 and TRBJ1-1 for the parts outside the CDR3, the full variable domain is NAGVMQNPRHLVRRRGQEARLRCSPMKGHSHVYWYRQLPEEGLKFMVYLQKENIIDESGMPKERFSAEFPKEGPSILRIQQVVRGDSAAYFCASSPLQGVDTEAFFGQGTRLTVV.

This chain links TRBV2 with TRBJ2-5; D is unresolved. The germline CDR1 and CDR2 sequences are SNHLY and FYNNEI. The CDR3 has 12 residues. V lost 11 bases and J 0 bases, leaving 10 bases between the germline ends. CDR3 residues: CAAGPYQETQYF. The CDR3 DNA sequence: TGTGCCGCTGGCCCGTACCAAGAGACCCAGTACTTC.

This chain joins TRBV19 and TRBJ2-3; 8 positions match TRBD1. This CDR3 is 15 amino acids long. After removal of 7 bases from V and 0 bases from J, the junction contained 6 bases not matched to a gene. CDR1 LNHDA and CDR2 SQIVND come from the germline V gene (reference sequence). As DNA, the CDR3 is TGTGCCAGTACCAGGACAGGGTTCAGCACAGATACGCAGTATTTT. Translating gives CASTRTGFSTDTQYF. The entire variable domain, with the rest obtained from reference TRBV19 and TRBJ2-3, is as follows: DGGITQSPKYLFRKEGQNVTLSCEQNLNHDAMYWYRQDPGQGLRLIYYSQIVNDFQKGDIAEGYSVSREKKESFPLTVTSAQKNPTAFYLCASTRTGFSTDTQYFGPGTRLTVL.

This rearrangement joins TRBV5-1 to TRBJ2-5; no clear D. Trimming shortened V by 1 base and J by 7 bases, and 14 bases separated the two germline ends. CDR1 is SGHRS and CDR2 is YFSETQ in the germline V gene. There are 14 residues in the CDR3. In DNA form, the CDR3 reads TGCGCCAGCAGCTTGCTGGACGGTTCAGTGACCCAGTACTTC. This codes for CASSLLDGSVTQYF.

This clone has just one count. For the CDR3, the DNA is TGTGCCAGCTCACCAAATCAGGGGAAGGAGACCCAGTACTTC. This codes for CASSPNQGKETQYF. The rearrangement uses TRBV18 and TRBJ2-5; possibly TRBD1 for D (6 bases). The CDR3 extends over 14 amino acids. The V gene's germline CDR1 is KGHSH and CDR2 LQKENI. V was trimmed by 2 bases and J by 5 bases, leaving 12 bases between them.

The chain uses TRBV7-3 and TRBJ2-3, with 8 bases that match TRBD1. Germline-derived CDR1 and CDR2 are SGHTA and FQGTGA. V trimming: 5 bases; J trimming: 3 bases; junction bases outside the gene matches: 4. The CDR3 extends over 14 amino acids. The CDR3 region is CASSRTGTTDTQYF. In DNA, the CDR3 is TGTGCCAGCAGCAGGACAGGGACAACAGATACGCAGTATTTT.

The V call is TRBV7-2, the J call TRBJ2-1, with D hard to call. This CDR3 contains 13 residues. CDR1 is SGHTA, CDR2 FQGNSA, per germline. The V gene lost 1 base and the J gene lost 6 bases, with 7 bases spanning the gap. CDR3 bases: TGTGCCAGCAGCTTAGAATCGTTCAATGAGCAGTTCTTC. Its translation is CASSLESFNEQFF.

The rearrangement joins TRBV14 to TRBJ1-2, with 9 bases matching TRBD1. V lost 4 bases to trimming and J lost 6 bases; unmatched junction nucleotides: 6. Germline CDR1 is SGHDN and CDR2 is FVKESK. This CDR3 is built from 14 residues. CDR3 DNA: TGTGCCAGCAGCCCCCGGTGGACAGGGGATGGCTACACCTTC. It encodes CASSPRWTGDGYTF.

The chain joins TRBV5-1 to TRBJ1-5, with D tentatively TRBD1 (5 bases). V lost 1 base, J lost 0 bases, and 14 bases lay in between. This CDR3 spans 17 amino acids. The germline gives CDR1 SGHRS, CDR2 YFSETQ. In DNA form, the CDR3 reads TGCGCCAGCAGCTTGAACCCGGGACGGAATAGCAATCAGCCCCAGCATTTT. Its translation is CASSLNPGRNSNQPQHF.

This clone was seen once. The rearrangement joins TRBV13 to TRBJ2-7; no reliable D call. Between the trimmed V and J ends, which lost 3 bases and 3 bases, there was a span of 9 bases. Germline V CDR1 and CDR2: PRHDT, FYEKMQ (reference sequence). This CDR3 has 13 residues. CDR3 sequence: CASSLWADYEQYF. As DNA, the CDR3 is TGTGCCAGCAGCTTGTGGGCGGACTACGAGCAGTACTTC.

This clone was found once. This sequence joins TRBV15 and TRBJ2-7; D gene ambiguous. This CDR3 region has 13 residues. V was trimmed by 0 bases and J by 4 bases, leaving 7 bases between them. In germline, CDR1 is LNHNV, CDR2 YYDKDF (reference sequence). CDR3 region: CATSRDKPYEQYF. The CDR3 DNA sequence: TGTGCCACCAGCAGAGATAAACCTTACGAGCAGTACTTC.

This sequence joins TRBV15 and TRBJ1-5; TRBD1 matches 10 bases. The CDR3 totals 16 residues. Per the germline V gene, CDR1 is LNHNV and CDR2 is YYDKDF (reference sequence). V trimming: 0 bases; J trimming: 3 bases; junction bases outside the gene matches: 2. The CDR3 reads CATSRETGGSNQPQHF. CDR3 coding DNA: TGTGCCACCAGCAGAGAGACAGGGGGCTCCAATCAGCCCCAGCATTTT.

The chain employs TRBV10-1 and TRBJ2-7, with D perhaps TRBD2 (6 bases). Germline CDR1 is WNHNN and CDR2 is SYGVQD (reference sequence). V was trimmed by 2 bases and J by 7 bases, leaving 12 bases between them. This CDR3 contains 13 residues. The CDR3 DNA sequence: TGCGCCAGCAGTGAGCTCGCGGGGCGGGAGCAGTACTTC. It encodes CASSELAGREQYF.

The chain employs TRBV11-3 and TRBJ2-1; D not resolved. Per germline, CDR1 SGHNT and CDR2 YENEEA. Trimming took 0 bases from V and 0 from J, leaving 9 bases between them. This CDR3 has 16 residues. Here the CDR3 reads CASSLESRRSYNEQFF. For the CDR3, the DNA is TGTGCCAGCAGCTTAGAGTCTCGGCGCTCCTACAATGAGCAGTTCTTC.

The rearrangement joins TRBV6-1 to TRBJ2-5; no definite D call. Per germline, CDR1 MNHNS and CDR2 SASEGT. With 6 bases removed from V and 4 bases from J, the gap between germline ends came to 6 bases. The CDR3 runs to 11 residues. CDR3 sequence: CASSERETQYF. The CDR3 DNA follows: TGTGCCAGCAGCGAACGAGAGACCCAGTACTTC.